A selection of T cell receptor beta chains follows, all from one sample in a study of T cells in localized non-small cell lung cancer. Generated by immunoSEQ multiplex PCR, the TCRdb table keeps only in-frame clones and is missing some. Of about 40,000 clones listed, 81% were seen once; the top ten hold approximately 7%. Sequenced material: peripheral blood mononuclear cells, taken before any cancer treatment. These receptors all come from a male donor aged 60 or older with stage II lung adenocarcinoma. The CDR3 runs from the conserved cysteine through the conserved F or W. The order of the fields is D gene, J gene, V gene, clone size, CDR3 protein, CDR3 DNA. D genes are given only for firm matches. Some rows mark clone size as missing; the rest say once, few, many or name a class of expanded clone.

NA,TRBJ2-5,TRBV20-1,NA,CSAAGRETQYF,TGCAGTGCTGCAGGGAGGGAGACCCAGTACTTC
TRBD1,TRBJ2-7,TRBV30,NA,CAWTGGPYEQYF,TGTGCCTGGACAGGGGGACCTTACGAGCAGTACTTC
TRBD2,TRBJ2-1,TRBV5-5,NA,CASTGGGFNEQFF,TGTGCCAGCACAGGCGGGGGGTTCAATGAGCAGTTCTTC
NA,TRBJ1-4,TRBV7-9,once,CASRPTGKGNEKLFF,TGTGCCAGCAGACCTACAGGGAAAGGTAATGAAAAACTGTTTTTT
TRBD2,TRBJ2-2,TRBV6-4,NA,CASSYETSANGELFF,TGTGCCAGCAGTTACGAGACTAGCGCTAACGGGGAGCTGTTTTTT
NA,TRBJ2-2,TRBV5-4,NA,CASSLWAPTGELFF,TGTGCCAGCAGCTTGTGGGCACCCACCGGGGAGCTGTTTTTT
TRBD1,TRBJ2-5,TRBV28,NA,CASSLRRTGGRKTQYF,TGTGCCAGCAGTTTAAGGCGGACAGGGGGCCGGAAGACCCAGTACTTC
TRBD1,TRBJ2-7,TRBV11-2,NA,CASNPQGDSYEQYF,TGTGCCAGCAACCCACAGGGGGACTCCTACGAGCAGTACTTC
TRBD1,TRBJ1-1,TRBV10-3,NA,CAIRGTGSTNTEAFF,TGTGCCATCAGGGGGACAGGCTCAACGAACACTGAAGCTTTCTTT
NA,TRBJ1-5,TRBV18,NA,CASSGGRADAPQHF,TGTGCCAGCTCAGGAGGCAGGGCCGATGCGCCCCAGCATTTT
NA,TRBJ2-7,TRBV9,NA,CASSPRGGSYEQYF,TGTGCCAGCAGCCCAAGGGGGGGATCCTACGAGCAGTACTTC
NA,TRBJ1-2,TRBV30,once,CASTPLLGDYGYTF,TGTGCCTCTACCCCCCTTCTAGGGGACTATGGCTACACCTTC
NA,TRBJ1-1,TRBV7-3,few,CASSLKQGDKAFF,TGTGCCAGCAGCTTAAAACAGGGCGATAAAGCTTTCTTT
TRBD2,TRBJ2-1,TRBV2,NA,CASSATSGYSYNEQFF,TGTGCCAGCAGTGCGACTAGCGGGTACTCCTACAATGAGCAGTTCTTC
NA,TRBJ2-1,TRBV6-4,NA,CASSGIWGRTTNEQFF,TGTGCCAGCAGTGGAATTTGGGGTCGGACTACGAATGAGCAGTTCTTC
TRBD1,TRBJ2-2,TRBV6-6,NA,CATGQGISGELFF,TGTGCAACGGGACAGGGAATTTCCGGGGAGCTGTTTTTT
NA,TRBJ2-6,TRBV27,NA,CASSLLGSGANVLTF,TGTGCCAGCAGTTTATTGGGTTCTGGGGCCAACGTCCTGACTTTC
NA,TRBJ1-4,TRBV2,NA,CASRETEQPNEKLFF,TGTGCCAGCAGAGAGACAGAGCAGCCTAATGAAAAACTGTTTTTT
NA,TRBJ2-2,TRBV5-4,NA,CASSSMGQGLTGELFF,TGTGCCAGCAGCTCCATGGGGCAGGGGCTCACCGGGGAGCTGTTTTTT
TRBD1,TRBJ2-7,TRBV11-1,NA,CASSLYRDRDDEQYF,TGTGCCAGCAGCCTCTACCGGGACAGGGACGACGAGCAGTACTTC
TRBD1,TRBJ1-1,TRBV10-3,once,CAISGTSGTGATEAFF,TGTGCCATCAGTGGGACCTCCGGGACAGGGGCAACTGAAGCTTTCTTT
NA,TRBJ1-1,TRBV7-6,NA,CASASDLNTEAFF,TGTGCCAGCGCCTCAGATCTCAACACTGAAGCTTTCTTT
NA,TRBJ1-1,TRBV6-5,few,CASSYYKGNTEAFF,TGTGCCAGCAGTTATTACAAAGGGAACACTGAAGCTTTCTTT
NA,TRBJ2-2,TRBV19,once,CASSIGLAEGGGELFF,TGTGCCAGTAGTATAGGGCTAGCTGAGGGAGGCGGGGAGCTGTTTTTT
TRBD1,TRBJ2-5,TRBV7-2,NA,CASSFIPGQGAETQYF,TGTGCCAGCAGCTTCATACCGGGACAGGGGGCCGAGACCCAGTACTTC